This T cell receptor (beta chain) stems from a study of T-cell reconstitution after alpha-beta-depleted transplantation in children. Researchers prepared the TCRbeta library using unique molecular identifiers, the study reports. TCRdb redid the calling of the PCR reads with MiXCR, one entry per CDR3 protein. The repertoire includes about 420,000 distinct CDR3 sequences, under 20% of them detected once, and about 32% sits in the top ten. CDR3 length: 15 amino acids. The V segment lost 6 bases and the J segment 2 bases; nucleotides outside the gene matches: 9. Looked up from germline, CDR1 is SGHAT and CDR2 is FQNNGV.

Sequenced material: PBMCs, mostly from graft donor cells, taken 360 days after TCRalphabeta/CD19-depleted stem cell transplant. The chain employs TRBV11-2 and TRBJ2-7; 8 bases are shared with TRBD1. The receptor's source is a boy less than two years old who had a stem cell transplant for Wiskott-Aldrich syndrome, so the T cells may come from the graft donor. The CDR3 spells CASRVKGTGTYEQYF. DNA of the CDR3: TGTGCCAGCAGGGTAAAAGGGACAGGAACCTACGAGCAGTACTTC.